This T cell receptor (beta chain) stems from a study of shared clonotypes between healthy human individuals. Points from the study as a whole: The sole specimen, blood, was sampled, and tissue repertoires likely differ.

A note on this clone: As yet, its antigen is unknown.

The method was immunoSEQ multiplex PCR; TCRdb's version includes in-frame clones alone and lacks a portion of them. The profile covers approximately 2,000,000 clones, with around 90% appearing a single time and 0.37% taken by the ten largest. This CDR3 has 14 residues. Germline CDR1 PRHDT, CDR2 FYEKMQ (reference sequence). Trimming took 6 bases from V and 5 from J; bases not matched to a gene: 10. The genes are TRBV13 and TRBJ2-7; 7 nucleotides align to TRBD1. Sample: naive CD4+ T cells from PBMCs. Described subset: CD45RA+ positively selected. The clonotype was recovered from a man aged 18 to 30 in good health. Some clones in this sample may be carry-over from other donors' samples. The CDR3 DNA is TGTGCCAGCAGTATTACCGGGACAGTCCACGAGCAGTACTTC. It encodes CASSITGTVHEQYF.